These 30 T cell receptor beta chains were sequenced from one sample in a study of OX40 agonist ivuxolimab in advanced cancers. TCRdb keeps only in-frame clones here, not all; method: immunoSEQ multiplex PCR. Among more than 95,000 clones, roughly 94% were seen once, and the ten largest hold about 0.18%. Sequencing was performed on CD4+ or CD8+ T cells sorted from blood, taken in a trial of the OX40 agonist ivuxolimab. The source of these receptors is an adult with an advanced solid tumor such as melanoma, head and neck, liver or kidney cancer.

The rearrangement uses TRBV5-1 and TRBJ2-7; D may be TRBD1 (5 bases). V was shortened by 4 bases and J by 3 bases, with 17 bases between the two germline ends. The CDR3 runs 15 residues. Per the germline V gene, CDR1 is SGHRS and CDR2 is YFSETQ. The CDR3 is CASSPLDRRDYEQYF. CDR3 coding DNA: TGCGCCAGCAGCCCCCTCGACAGAAGGGACTACGAGCAGTACTTC.

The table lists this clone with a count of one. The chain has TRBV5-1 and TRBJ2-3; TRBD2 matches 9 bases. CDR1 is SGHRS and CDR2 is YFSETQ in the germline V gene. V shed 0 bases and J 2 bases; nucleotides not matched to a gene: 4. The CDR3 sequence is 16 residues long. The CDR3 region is CASSLGASGDTDTQYF. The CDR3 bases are TGCGCCAGCAGCTTGGGGGCTAGCGGGGACACAGATACGCAGTATTTT.

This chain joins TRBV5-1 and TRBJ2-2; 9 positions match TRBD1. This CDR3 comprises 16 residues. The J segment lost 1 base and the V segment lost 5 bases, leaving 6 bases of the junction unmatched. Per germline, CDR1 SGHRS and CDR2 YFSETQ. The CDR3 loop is CASRFGTGWNTGELFF. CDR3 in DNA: TGCGCCAGCAGGTTTGGGACAGGGTGGAACACCGGGGAGCTGTTTTTT.

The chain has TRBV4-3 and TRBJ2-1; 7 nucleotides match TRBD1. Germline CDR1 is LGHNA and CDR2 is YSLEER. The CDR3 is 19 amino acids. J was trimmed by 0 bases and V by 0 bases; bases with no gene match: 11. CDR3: CASSQETGTVSYSYNEQFF. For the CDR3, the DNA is TGCGCCAGCAGCCAAGAAACGGGGACAGTCAGCTACTCCTACAATGAGCAGTTCTTC.

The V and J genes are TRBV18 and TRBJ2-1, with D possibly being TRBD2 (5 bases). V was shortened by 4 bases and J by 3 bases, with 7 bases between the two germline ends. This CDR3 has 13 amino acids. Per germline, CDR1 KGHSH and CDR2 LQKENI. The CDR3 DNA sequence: TGTGCCAGCTCACGGACTGGCTACAATGAGCAGTTCTTC. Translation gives CASSRTGYNEQFF.

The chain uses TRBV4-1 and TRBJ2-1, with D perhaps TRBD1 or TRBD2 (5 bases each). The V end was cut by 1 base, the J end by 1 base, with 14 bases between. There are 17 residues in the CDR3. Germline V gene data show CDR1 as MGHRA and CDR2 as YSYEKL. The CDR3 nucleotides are TGCGCCAGCAGCCAAGTTGACTTGGGGGTGTCCTACAATGAGCAGTTCTTC. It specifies CASSQVDLGVSYNEQFF.

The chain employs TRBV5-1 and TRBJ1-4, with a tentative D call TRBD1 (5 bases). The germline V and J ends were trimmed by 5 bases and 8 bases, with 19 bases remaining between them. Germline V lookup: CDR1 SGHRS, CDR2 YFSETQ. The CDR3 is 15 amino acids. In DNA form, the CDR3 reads TGCGCCAGCAGTAAACTGGGGACCAGGGAAGAAAAACTGTTTTTT. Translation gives CASSKLGTREEKLFF.

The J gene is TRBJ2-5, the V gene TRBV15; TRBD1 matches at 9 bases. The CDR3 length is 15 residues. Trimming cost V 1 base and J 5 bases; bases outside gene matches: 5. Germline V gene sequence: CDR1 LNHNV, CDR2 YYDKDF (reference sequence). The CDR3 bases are TGTGCCACCAGCAGAGCCCGAGACAGGGGGGAGACCCAGTACTTC. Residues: CATSRARDRGETQYF.

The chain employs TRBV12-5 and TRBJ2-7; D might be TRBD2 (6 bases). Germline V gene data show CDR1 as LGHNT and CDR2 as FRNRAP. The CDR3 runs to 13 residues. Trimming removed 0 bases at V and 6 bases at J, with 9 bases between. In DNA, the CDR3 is TGTGCTAGTGGTTTGGTACTCGGGGGCGAGCAGTACTTC. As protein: CASGLVLGGEQYF.

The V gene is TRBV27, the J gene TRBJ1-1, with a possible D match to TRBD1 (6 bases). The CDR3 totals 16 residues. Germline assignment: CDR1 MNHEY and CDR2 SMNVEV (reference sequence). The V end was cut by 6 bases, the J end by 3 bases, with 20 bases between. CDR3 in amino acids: CASRPSRGRVYTEAFF. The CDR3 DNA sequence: TGTGCCAGCAGGCCATCCCGGGGGCGCGTGTACACTGAAGCTTTCTTT.

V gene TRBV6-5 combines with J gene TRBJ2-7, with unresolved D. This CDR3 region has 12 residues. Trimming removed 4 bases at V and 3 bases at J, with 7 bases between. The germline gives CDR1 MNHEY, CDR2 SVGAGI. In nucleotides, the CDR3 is TGTGCCAGCAGTTCCTTCCACTACGAGCAGTACTTC. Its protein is CASSSFHYEQYF.

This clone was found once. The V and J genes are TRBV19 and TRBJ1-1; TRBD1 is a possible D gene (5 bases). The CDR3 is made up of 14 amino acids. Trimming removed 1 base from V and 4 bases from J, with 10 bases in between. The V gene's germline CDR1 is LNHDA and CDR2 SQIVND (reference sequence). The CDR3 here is CASSIAAGGTEAFF. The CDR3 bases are TGTGCCAGTAGTATAGCCGCGGGGGGCACTGAAGCTTTCTTT.

The CDR3 nucleotides are TGTGCCAGTAGTATCTACACGGACTCCTCTGGAAACACCATATATTTT. This sequence encodes CASSIYTDSSGNTIYF. The V and J genes are TRBV19 and TRBJ1-3; D remains ambiguous. Germline lookup yields CDR1 LNHDA and CDR2 SQIVND (reference sequence). Trimming pared 3 bases from V and 0 bases from J, leaving 12 bases between. The CDR3 length is 16 residues.

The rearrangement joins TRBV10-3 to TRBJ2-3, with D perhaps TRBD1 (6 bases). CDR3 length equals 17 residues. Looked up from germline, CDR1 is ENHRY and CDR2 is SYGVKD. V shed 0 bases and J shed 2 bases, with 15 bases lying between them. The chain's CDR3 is CAISESTRGPNTDTQYF. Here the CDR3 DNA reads TGTGCCATCAGTGAGTCGACCAGGGGTCCTAACACAGATACGCAGTATTTT.

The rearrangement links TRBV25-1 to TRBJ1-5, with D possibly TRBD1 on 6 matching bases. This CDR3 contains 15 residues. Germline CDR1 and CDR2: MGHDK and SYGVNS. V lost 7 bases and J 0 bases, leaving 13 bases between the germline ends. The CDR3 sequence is CASTRQENSNQPQHF. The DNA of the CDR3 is TGTGCCAGCACCAGACAGGAAAATAGCAATCAGCCCCAGCATTTT.

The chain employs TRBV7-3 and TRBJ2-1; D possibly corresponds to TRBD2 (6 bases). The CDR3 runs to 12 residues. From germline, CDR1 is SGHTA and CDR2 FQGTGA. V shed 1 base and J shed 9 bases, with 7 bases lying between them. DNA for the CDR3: TGTGCCAGCAGCTTAATGGGAGGTGAGCAGTTCTTC. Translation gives CASSLMGGEQFF. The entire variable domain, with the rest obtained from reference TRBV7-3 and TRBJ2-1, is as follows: GAGVSQTPSNKVTEKGKYVELRCDPISGHTALYWYRQSLGQGPEFLIYFQGTGAADDSGLPNDRFFAVRPEGSVSTLKIQRTERGDSAVYLCASSLMGGEQFFGPGTRLTVL.

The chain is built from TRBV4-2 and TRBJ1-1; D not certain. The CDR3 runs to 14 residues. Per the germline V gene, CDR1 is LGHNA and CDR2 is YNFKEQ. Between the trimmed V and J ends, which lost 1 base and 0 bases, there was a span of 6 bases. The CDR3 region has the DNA TGTGCCAGCAGCCAAGGGATGTTGAACACTGAAGCTTTCTTT. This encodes CASSQGMLNTEAFF.

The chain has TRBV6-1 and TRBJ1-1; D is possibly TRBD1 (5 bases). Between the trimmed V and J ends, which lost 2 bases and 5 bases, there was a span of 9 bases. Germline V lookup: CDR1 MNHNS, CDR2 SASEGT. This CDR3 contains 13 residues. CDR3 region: CASSEMGGTEAFF. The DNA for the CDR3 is TGTGCCAGCAGTGAAATGGGGGGGACTGAAGCTTTCTTT.

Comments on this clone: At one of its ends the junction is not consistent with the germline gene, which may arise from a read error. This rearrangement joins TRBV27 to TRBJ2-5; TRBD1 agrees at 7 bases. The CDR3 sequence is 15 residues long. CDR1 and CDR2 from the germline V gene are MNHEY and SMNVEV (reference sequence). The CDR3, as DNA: TGTGCCAGCAGTATATCCTCCGGGACAGAAGAGACCCAGTACTTC. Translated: CASSISSGTEETQYF.

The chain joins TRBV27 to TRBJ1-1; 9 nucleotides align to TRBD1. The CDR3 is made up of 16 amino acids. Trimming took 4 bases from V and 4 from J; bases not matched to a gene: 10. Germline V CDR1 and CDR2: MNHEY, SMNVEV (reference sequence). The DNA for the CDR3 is TGTGCCAGCAGTTCGGGGACAGGGCGGAGGAGCACTGAAGCTTTCTTT. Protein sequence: CASSSGTGRRSTEAFF.

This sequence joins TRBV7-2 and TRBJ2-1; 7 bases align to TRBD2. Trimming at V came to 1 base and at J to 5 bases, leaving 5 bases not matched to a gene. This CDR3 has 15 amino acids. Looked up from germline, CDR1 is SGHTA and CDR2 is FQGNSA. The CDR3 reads CASSLEASGDNEQFF. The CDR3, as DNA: TGTGCCAGCAGCTTAGAGGCTAGCGGCGACAATGAGCAGTTCTTC.

CDR3 bases: TGTGCCAGCAGCTTAGAAGGTTACGAGCAGTACTTC. Its protein is CASSLEGYEQYF. The chain combines TRBV13 with TRBJ2-7; D not resolved. The CDR3 totals 12 residues. The V gene's germline CDR1 is PRHDT and CDR2 FYEKMQ (reference sequence). V lost 1 base and J 4 bases, leaving 5 bases between the germline ends.

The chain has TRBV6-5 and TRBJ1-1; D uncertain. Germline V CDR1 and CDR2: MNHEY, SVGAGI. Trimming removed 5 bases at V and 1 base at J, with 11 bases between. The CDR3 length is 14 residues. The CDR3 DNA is TGTGCCAGCAGTCCCCCGGGCCCGAACACTGAAGCTTTCTTT. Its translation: CASSPPGPNTEAFF.

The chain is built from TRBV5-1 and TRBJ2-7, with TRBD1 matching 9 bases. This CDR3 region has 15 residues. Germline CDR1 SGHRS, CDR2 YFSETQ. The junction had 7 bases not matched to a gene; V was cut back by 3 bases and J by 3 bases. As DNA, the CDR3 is TGCGCCAGCAGCTCACCGGGACAGGGTTTCTACGAGCAGTACTTC. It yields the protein CASSSPGQGFYEQYF. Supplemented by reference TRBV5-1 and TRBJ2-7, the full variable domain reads KAGVTQTPRYLIKTRGQQVTLSCSPISGHRSVSWYQQTPGQGLQFLFEYFSETQRNKGNFPGRFSGRQFSNSRSEMNVSTLELGDSALYLCASSSPGQGFYEQYFGPGTRLTVT.

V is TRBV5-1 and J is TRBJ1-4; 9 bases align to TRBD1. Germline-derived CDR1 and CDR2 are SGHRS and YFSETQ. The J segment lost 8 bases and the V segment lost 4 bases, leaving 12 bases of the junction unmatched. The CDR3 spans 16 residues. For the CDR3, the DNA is TGCGCCAGCAGCCCGCGCGGGACAGGGAATGGAGAAAAACTGTTTTTT. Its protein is CASSPRGTGNGEKLFF.

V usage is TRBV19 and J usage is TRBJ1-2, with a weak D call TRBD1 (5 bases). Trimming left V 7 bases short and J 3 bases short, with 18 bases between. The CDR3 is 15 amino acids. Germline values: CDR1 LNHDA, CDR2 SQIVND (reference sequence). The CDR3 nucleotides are TGTGCCAGTACCCTTAACGGGGGGGTGCACTATGGCTACACCTTC. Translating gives CASTLNGGVHYGYTF.

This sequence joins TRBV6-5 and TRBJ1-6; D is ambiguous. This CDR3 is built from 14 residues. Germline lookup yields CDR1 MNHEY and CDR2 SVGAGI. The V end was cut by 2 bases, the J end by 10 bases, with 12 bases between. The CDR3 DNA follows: TGTGCCAGCAGTTACGTGGGTATAAGATCACCCCTCCACTTT. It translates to CASSYVGIRSPLHF.

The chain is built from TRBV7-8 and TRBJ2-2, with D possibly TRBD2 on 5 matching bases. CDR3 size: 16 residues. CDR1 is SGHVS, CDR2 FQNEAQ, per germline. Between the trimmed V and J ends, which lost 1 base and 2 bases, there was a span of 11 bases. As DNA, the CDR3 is TGTGCCAGCAGCTTAGAGCCGGGATTAAACACCGGGGAGCTGTTTTTT. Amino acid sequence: CASSLEPGLNTGELFF.

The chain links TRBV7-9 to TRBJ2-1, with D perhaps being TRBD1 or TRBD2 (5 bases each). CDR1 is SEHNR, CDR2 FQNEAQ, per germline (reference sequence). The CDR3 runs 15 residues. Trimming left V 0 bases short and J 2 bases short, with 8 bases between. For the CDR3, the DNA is TGTGCCAGCAGCTTAGCTGGGGGAACCTACAATGAGCAGTTCTTC. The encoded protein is CASSLAGGTYNEQFF.

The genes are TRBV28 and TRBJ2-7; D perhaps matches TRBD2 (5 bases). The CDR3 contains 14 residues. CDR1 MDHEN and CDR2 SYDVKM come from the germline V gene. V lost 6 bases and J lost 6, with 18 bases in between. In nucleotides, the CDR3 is TGTGCCAGCAGATACTCGGGGTCCCTCAGCGAGCAGTACTTC. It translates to CASRYSGSLSEQYF.